The sequence of this TCR beta chain was determined in a study of graft-versus-host responses after intestinal transplantation. Clones were sequenced by immunoSEQ multiplex PCR, and TCRdb holds only the in-frame ones, with some missing. Found here are 84,000 or so clones, 90% to 95% of them singletons; the top ten hold 1% to 1.4%. The CDR3 loop spans 13 amino acids. Trimming took 7 bases from V and 4 from J; bases not matched to a gene: 4. The germline CDR1 and CDR2 sequences are LNHDA and SQIVND (reference sequence). Turning to this clone: Antigen: not known.

This material consisted of unstimulated CD8+ T cells sorted from spleen or lymph node cells, taken before transplant. The genes are TRBV19 and TRBJ1-5, with 7 bases fitting TRBD1. The TCR was taken from a human donor who was the organ donor for an intestinal transplant. CDR3: CASTVTGNQPQHF. Here the CDR3 DNA reads TGTGCCAGTACCGTGACAGGGAATCAGCCCCAGCATTTT.